This entry is about one TCR beta chain. Its specificity is unknown. The second PCR ran roughly 6 to 11 cycles with a sample-barcoded 5' primer and J-beta primers. TCRdb reprocessed the 5' RACE reads via MiXCR and lists one record per CDR3 protein. The table has roughly 1.9 million distinct CDR3 sequences, about 39% seen once. The sample belongs to a study of blood T cells in healthy people across ages. Study information: The template switching approach captured approximately one barcoded beta molecule for every two T cells. General study results and limits: Calculation of diversity from one million T cells yielded estimates considered to be underestimates. Measured against age, TCR beta diversity per million T cells decreased in a roughly linear manner.

J lost 2 bases, V lost 5 bases, and 10 bases had no gene match. Germline CDR1 is DFQATT and CDR2 is SNEGSKA (reference sequence). The CDR3 is 15 residues long. The sequence was collected from a human donor in good health. This rearrangement joins TRBV20-1 to TRBJ2-7, with 9 bases matching TRBD2. The sample comprised blood. CDR3 region: CSAFRTGGGAYEQYF. The CDR3, as DNA: TGCAGTGCTTTCCGGACTGGCGGGGGGGCCTACGAGCAGTACTTC.